This TCR beta chain was observed in a study of graft-versus-host responses after intestinal transplantation. This clone was recorded a few times. The V end was cut by 1 base, the J end by 9 bases, with 10 bases between. The CDR3 covers 14 residues. Germline V gene sequence: CDR1 MGHRA, CDR2 YSYEKL. TCRdb's table, derived via immunoSEQ multiplex PCR, lists solely in-frame clones and lacks some. The table shows 20,000 to 25,000 clones, with 33% occurring only once. Plates contained around 200,000 CFSE-labeled responder cells and around 200,000 irradiated, violet-dye-labeled stimulator cells. This sequence originates from a human patient who received an intestinal transplant. The chain couples TRBV4-1 to TRBJ1-6; tentatively, D is TRBD1 (5 bases). The sample was alloreactive CD8+ T cells from a mixed lymphocyte reaction culture, taken before intestinal transplant. Subset given: CFSE-low proliferating T cells sorted from roughly six-day pre-transplant mixed lymphocyte reaction (GvH or HvG direction). This CDR3 reads CASSQVQDGSPLHF. In DNA, the CDR3 is TGCGCCAGCAGCCAAGTACAGGATGGTTCACCCCTCCACTTT.